This entry is about one T cell receptor beta chain. As processed by the authors: Amplified reference gene primers provided the basis for estimating nucleated cell counts. Measured with immunoSEQ multiplex PCR; TCRdb has only the in-frame clones, and not every one. V and J calls and clone size are those listed in that table; D and trimming were worked out from the DNA. The sample holds about 170,000 clones; 88% are singletons and the top ten take about 2.1%. This specimen comes from a study of blood T cell repertoires in COVID-19. Study-level background: Material from acute and convalescent COVID-19 was sourced from the United States, Italy and Spain. The cDNA or gDNA used as material had been derived from T cells, B-cell-depleted T cells, or PBMCs.

The TCR sequence derives from a man between 50 and 59 years old who had recovered from COVID-19. Material for sequencing was peripheral blood.

CDR3 coding DNA: TGTGCCAGCTCACCGGACAGGGTCTACGAGCAGTACTTC. Translating gives CASSPDRVYEQYF. The chain joins TRBV18 to TRBJ2-7; the match to TRBD1 covers 8 bases. Germline V gene lookup returns CDR1 KGHSH and CDR2 LQKENI. V lost 3 bases and J lost 3; bases outside the gene matches: 1. The CDR3 spans 13 residues.